A selection of T cell receptor beta chains follows, all from one sample in a study of read filtering for tumor transcriptome and immune sequencing. TCRdb re-analysed the reads in MiXCR, keeping a single row per CDR3 protein. The sample holds 40,000 to 55,000 distinct CDR3 sequences; around 19% are singletons and the top ten take over 15%. Sequences were obtained from a population of CD138-negative cells sorted from bone marrow. Source of these receptors: a donor over 35 with multiple myeloma. Both conserved end residues are part of each CDR3.

j_call | cdr3_length | v_call | cdr3_aa
TRBJ2-1 | 16 | TRBV7-8 | CASSPRTSGYGNEQFF
TRBJ2-1 | 16 | TRBV20-1 | CSARDSTGSSYNEQFF
TRBJ2-4 | 13 | TRBV7-9 | CASSPAGARIQYF
TRBJ1-2 | 14 | TRBV19 | CASSTSGTTHGYTF
TRBJ2-1 | 18 | TRBV11-3 | CASSSSGAGVAPYNEQFF
TRBJ2-5 | 16 | TRBV28 | CASSSDGTSSQETQYF
TRBJ2-7 | 18 | TRBV7-2 | CASSSRGTSGLEAYEQYF
TRBJ1-2 | 14 | TRBV20-1 | CSAGTNTGFYGYTF
TRBJ2-6 | 13 | TRBV30 | CACVESGANVLTF
TRBJ2-1 | 14 | TRBV29-1 | CSVEDGGRPNEQFF
TRBJ2-1 | 15 | TRBV7-3 | CASSSLASPFNEQFF
TRBJ2-1 | 18 | TRBV29-1 | CSVLGLAGGVGGYNEQFF
TRBJ2-1 | 17 | TRBV6-6 | CASSPTLQREPVNEQFF
TRBJ2-3 | 16 | TRBV20-1 | CSAQSSGMGGTDTQYF
TRBJ1-1 | 13 | TRBV6-1 | CASSAEGNTEAFF
TRBJ1-5 | 16 | TRBV3-1 | CASSHDRAPEGQPQHF
TRBJ2-2 | 14 | TRBV12-3/TRBV12-4 | CASSSVGNTGELFF
TRBJ2-2 | 13 | TRBV7-9 | CASSLARDGELFF
TRBJ2-1 | 15 | TRBV5-1 | CASSFTSGMGNEQFF
TRBJ2-3 | 16 | TRBV25-1 | CASSEGSLSGTDTQYF
TRBJ2-7 | 16 | TRBV5-1 | CASSPGLAGGLKEQYF
TRBJ1-1 | 14 | TRBV11-3 | CASSLRQGNTEAFF
TRBJ2-7 | 14 | TRBV6-6 | CASLRGGVVYEQYF
TRBJ2-1 | 16 | TRBV5-1 | CASSLGASGRYNEQFF